The clone carrying this T cell receptor beta chain was counted a few times. Its antigen is still unknown. The data were taken from a study of cytomegalovirus exposure and HLA in healthy donors. At collection, donors were nominally healthy, but unrecorded immune exposures were probable. The CDR3 sequence is 14 residues long. V gave up 6 bases and J gave up 2 bases; unmatched junction bases: 6. Germline V gives CDR1 SGHRS, CDR2 YFSETQ. PCR amplification relied on 60 Vbeta primers (plus 13 Jbeta primers). This table comes from immunoSEQ multiplex PCR, and its TCRdb copy is limited to in-frame clones, with some not included. The sample has around 150,000 clones, around 75% seen once. Study observations and caveats: Most TCR beta V segments were productive about 90% or about 30% of the time in an earlier analysis. The classifier reportedly diagnosed cytomegalovirus status with high sensitivity and specificity. The authors reported that TCR beta sequences could predict HLA-A and HLA-B alleles. These predictions were accurate for most subjects in the first cohort.

The sequencing input was PBMCs. This TCR derives from a male donor in good health and CMV-seronegative. The rearrangement uses TRBV5-1 and TRBJ2-7; 9 nucleotides line up with TRBD1. The CDR3 sequence: CASTPGDRAYEQYF. As DNA, the CDR3 is TGCGCCAGCACCCCGGGGGACAGGGCCTACGAGCAGTACTTC.